The next 32 T cell receptor beta chains were all read from a single sample in a study of control samples from healthy donors and cancer patients. Clones were sequenced by immunoSEQ multiplex PCR, and TCRdb holds only the in-frame ones, with some missing. In the table there are about 80,000 clones, 70% to 90% of which are singletons. Sequenced input: blood. The receptors originated from a woman aged 45-60 years in good health.

This chain uses TRBV5-5 with TRBJ1-2, with D maybe TRBD1 (5 bases). Trimming cost V 2 bases and J 6 bases, with 11 bases left between them. Germline assignment: CDR1 SGHKS and CDR2 YYEKEE (reference sequence). The CDR3 consists of 13 residues. In DNA form, the CDR3 reads TGTGCCAGCAGCTTCCAGGGTGGAGATGGCTACACCTTC. Protein: CASSFQGGDGYTF. The variable domain in full, with the rest retrieved from reference TRBV5-5 and TRBJ1-2, is DAGVTQSPTHLIKTRGQQVTLRCSPISGHKSVSWYQQVLGQGPQFIFQYYEKEERGRGNFPDRFSARQFPNYSSELNVNALLLGDSALYLCASSFQGGDGYTFGSGTRLTVV.

The chain employs TRBV30 and TRBJ1-2, with 7 bases identical to TRBD1. This CDR3 has 13 residues. Germline values: CDR1 GTSNPN, CDR2 SVGIG (reference sequence). The trim removed 5 bases at V and 8 bases at J, leaving 11 bases unmatched. This CDR3 reads CAWDNRGMRGYTF. The CDR3 bases are TGTGCCTGGGATAACAGGGGAATGAGAGGCTACACCTTC.

The chain carries TRBV3-1 (or the pseudogene TRBV3-2) and TRBJ2-7, with 7 positions matching TRBD1. J lost 2 bases, V lost 5 bases, and 9 bases had no gene match. CDR3 length: 15 residues. Germline lookup yields CDR1 LGHDT and CDR2 YNNKEL (reference sequence). DNA of the CDR3: TGTGCCAGCAGCTCCCGACAGGGCTTGACCTACGAGCAGTACTTC. As protein: CASSSRQGLTYEQYF.

In this sample, this clone turned up a few times. The chain recombines TRBV19 with TRBJ1-6, with D maybe TRBD1 (5 bases). Germline V lookup: CDR1 LNHDA, CDR2 SQIVND (reference sequence). The CDR3 runs 14 residues. The V gene lost 7 bases and the J gene lost 6 bases, with 13 bases spanning the gap. The CDR3 nucleotides are TGTGCCAGTAAAGGCAGGGACCCTAATTCACCCCTCCACTTT. This translates into CASKGRDPNSPLHF.

The rearrangement joins TRBV6-5 to TRBJ2-7; the match to TRBD2 covers 9 bases. The length of the CDR3 is 15 residues. After removal of 5 bases from V and 5 bases from J, the junction contained 10 bases not matched to a gene. Germline V gene sequence: CDR1 MNHEY, CDR2 SVGAGI. CDR3 nucleotide sequence: TGTGCCAGCAGTCCCGGGAGGCGGGGGGGCAACGAGCAGTACTTC. Residues: CASSPGRRGGNEQYF.

The chain is built from TRBV27 and TRBJ1-1; 9 positions match TRBD1. CDR1 is MNHEY and CDR2 is SMNVEV in the germline V gene (reference sequence). The trim removed 10 bases at V and 1 base at J, leaving 19 bases unmatched. The CDR3 is 18 residues long. CDR3 sequence: CATKPLTGGELENTEAFF. CDR3 DNA sequence: TGTGCCACCAAACCGCTAACAGGGGGCGAGCTGGAGAACACTGAAGCTTTCTTT.

Written as DNA, the CDR3 is TGTGCCAGCAGTTCGGACACCTCTGTGGCGTTCTTC. This gives the protein CASSSDTSVAFF. V is TRBV12-3 or TRBV12-4 and J is TRBJ2-1; D is possibly TRBD1 (5 bases). V was shortened by 4 bases and J by 15 bases, with 16 bases between the two germline ends. The CDR3 is made up of 12 amino acids.

V usage is TRBV6-6 and J usage is TRBJ1-4, with a weak D call TRBD1 (6 bases). The CDR3 loop spans 14 amino acids. CDR1 is MNHNY and CDR2 is SVGAGI in the germline V gene (reference sequence). Trimming removed 4 bases from V and 7 bases from J, with 13 bases in between. The CDR3 DNA reads as TGTGCCAGCAGTTTTCGACAGGATGCTGAAAAACTGTTTTTT. Protein: CASSFRQDAEKLFF.

This clone has just one count. This rearrangement joins TRBV6-5 to TRBJ2-3, with 8 positions matching TRBD1. Trimming removed 7 bases from V and 4 bases from J; junction bases left unmatched: 10. Germline V lookup: CDR1 MNHEY, CDR2 SVGAGI. The CDR3 consists of 15 residues. The CDR3 region has the DNA TGTGCCAGCAAGAAGGACAGGGTTTATGCAGATACGCAGTATTTT. As protein: CASKKDRVYADTQYF.

Notes on this clone: Since the CDR3 does not end with the conserved phenylalanine or tryptophan, this likely comes from a read error. Because the CDR3's place on the DNA is in doubt, the DNA is left out and the CDR3 is given as listed by TCRdb. The chain links TRBV9 to TRBJ2-7; TRBD1, as called in the table, went unchecked against the DNA. Counting both end residues, the CDR3 totals 10 amino acids. Germline CDR1 reads SGDLS; CDR2 reads YYNGEE. The CDR3 loop is CASSRDRRWD.

This clone was recorded a few times. V is TRBV12-3 or TRBV12-4 and J is TRBJ1-4, with no clear D. CDR3 length: 12 residues. V was shortened by 0 bases and J by 7 bases, with 3 bases between the two germline ends. CDR3 DNA: TGTGCCAGCAGTTTAGCTGGTGAAAAACTGTTTTTT. Its protein product is CASSLAGEKLFF.

The V gene is TRBV5-6, the J gene TRBJ2-3, with TRBD2 as a possible D gene (5 bases). V was pared by 0 bases and J by 0 bases, with 17 bases between. The CDR3 sequence is 18 residues long. Germline-derived CDR1 and CDR2 are SGHDT and YYEEEE. In nucleotides, the CDR3 is TGTGCCAGCAGCTTGGGAGGGTGGGGATCTACGAGCACAGATACGCAGTATTTT. Translating it yields CASSLGGWGSTSTDTQYF. The variable domain in full, completed from reference TRBV5-6 and TRBJ2-3, reads DAGVTQSPTHLIKTRGQQVTLRCSPKSGHDTVSWYQQALGQGPQFIFQYYEEEERQRGNFPDRFSGHQFPNYSSELNVNALLLGDSALYLCASSLGGWGSTSTDTQYFGPGTRLTVL.

The chain is built from TRBV5-6 and TRBJ2-1; the D gene is possibly TRBD2 (6 bases). Germline loops: CDR1 SGHDT, CDR2 YYEEEE. The length of the CDR3 is 15 residues. The ends were cut back, 0 bases at V and 3 bases at J, with 10 bases in the middle. The CDR3 loop reads CASSLGGTGYNEQFF. For the CDR3, the DNA is TGTGCCAGCAGCTTGGGCGGGACGGGCTACAATGAGCAGTTCTTC.

The chain recombines TRBV5-5 with TRBJ1-2; D is perhaps TRBD1 (6 bases). Germline assignment: CDR1 SGHKS and CDR2 YYEKEE (reference sequence). The V end lost 5 bases, the J end lost 4 bases, and 15 bases lay between the germline ends. This CDR3 is 14 amino acids long. The DNA for the CDR3 is TGTGCCAGCAGTTCGACAGGCGCTTCCTATGGCTACACCTTC. As protein: CASSSTGASYGYTF.

In this sample, this clone turned up once. The V gene is TRBV5-1, the J gene TRBJ2-2; no clear D gene. Germline CDR1 is SGHRS and CDR2 is YFSETQ. The CDR3 has 13 residues. V dropped 4 bases and J dropped 7 bases, with 11 bases sitting between them. The CDR3 loop reads CASSESQIGELFF. The CDR3 nucleotides read TGCGCCAGCAGCGAGTCTCAGATCGGGGAGCTGTTTTTT.

The CDR3 region is CASSPDRGPSEQYF. The CDR3 bases are TGTGCCAGCAGCCCGGACAGGGGTCCATCCGAGCAGTACTTC. The chain links TRBV6-5 to TRBJ2-7; 9 bases are a match to TRBD1. The CDR3 is 14 residues long. V was pared by 6 bases and J by 6 bases, with 9 bases of the junction left unmatched. Germline CDR1 is MNHEY and CDR2 is SVGAGI.

CDR3 in DNA: TGTGCCAGTAGTATGAAGGCAGGTCTACGCAATCAGCCCCAGCATTTT. It translates to CASSMKAGLRNQPQHF. The rearrangement uses TRBV19 and TRBJ1-5, with unresolved D. The germline V and J ends were trimmed by 3 bases and 2 bases, with 14 bases remaining between them. The CDR3 runs 16 residues. CDR1 LNHDA and CDR2 SQIVND come from the germline V gene (reference sequence).

The genes are TRBV9 and TRBJ2-1, with D maybe TRBD1 (6 bases). The CDR3 totals 11 residues. Trimming removed 5 bases at V and 10 bases at J, with 10 bases between. CDR1 is SGDLS and CDR2 is YYNGEE in the germline V gene. The CDR3 nucleotides read TGTGCCAGCAGGCAGGGGAACGAGCAGTTCTTC. This encodes CASRQGNEQFF. Variable domain in full (rest from reference TRBV9 and TRBJ2-1): DSGVTQTPKHLITATGQRVTLRCSPRSGDLSVYWYQQSLDQGLQFLIQYYNGEERAKGNILERFSAQQFPDLHSELNLSSLELGDSALYFCASRQGNEQFFGPGTRLTVL.

The rearrangement links TRBV7-2 to TRBJ1-1; D call uncertain. Trimming cost V 5 bases and J 4 bases, with 17 bases left between them. Germline lookup yields CDR1 SGHTA and CDR2 FQGNSA. CDR3 length equals 15 residues. The CDR3: CASSLERVDFTEAFF. CDR3 bases: TGTGCCAGCAGCCTGGAGAGGGTGGATTTCACTGAAGCTTTCTTT.

The chain employs TRBV6-1 and TRBJ1-1; no clear D. V gave up 2 bases and J gave up 4 bases, with 8 bases separating them. The germline gives CDR1 MNHNS, CDR2 SASEGT. The CDR3 is 13 residues long. CDR3 DNA: TGTGCCAGCAGTGAACAGCGGGGCACTGAAGCTTTCTTT. It yields the protein CASSEQRGTEAFF.

The V and J genes are TRBV5-1 and TRBJ1-2; D gene unclear. Germline loops: CDR1 SGHRS, CDR2 YFSETQ. There are 13 residues in the CDR3. Trimming took 0 bases from V and 6 from J, leaving 9 bases between them. Here the CDR3 reads CASSLVPRDGYTF. The CDR3 DNA sequence: TGCGCCAGCAGCTTGGTCCCCAGAGATGGCTACACCTTC. The complete variable domain, with remaining parts taken from reference TRBV5-1 and TRBJ1-2, reads KAGVTQTPRYLIKTRGQQVTLSCSPISGHRSVSWYQQTPGQGLQFLFEYFSETQRNKGNFPGRFSGRQFSNSRSEMNVSTLELGDSALYLCASSLVPRDGYTFGSGTRLTVV.

The CDR3 nucleotides read TGTGCCTGGAGGGGAGGGCTAGGGACTGAAGCTTTCTTT. Amino acid sequence: CAWRGGLGTEAFF. V usage is TRBV30 and J usage is TRBJ1-1; D uncertain. The germline gives CDR1 GTSNPN, CDR2 SVGIG (reference sequence). The CDR3 has 13 amino acids. V dropped 3 bases and J dropped 5 bases, with 13 bases sitting between them.

This clone was counted ten times or more. V usage is TRBV14 and J usage is TRBJ1-2; no firm D call. Germline lookup yields CDR1 SGHDN and CDR2 FVKESK. There are 12 residues in the CDR3. V was shortened by 3 bases and J by 8 bases, with 10 bases between the two germline ends. The CDR3 spells CASSQDRLGYTF. CDR3 nucleotides: TGTGCCAGCAGCCAGGACCGGTTAGGCTACACCTTC. The full variable domain, rest sourced from reference TRBV14 and TRBJ1-2, is EAGVTQFPSHSVIEKGQTVTLRCDPISGHDNLYWYRRVMGKEIKFLLHFVKESKQDESGMPNNRFLAERTGGTYSTLKVQPAELEDSGVYFCASSQDRLGYTFGSGTRLTVV.

V usage is TRBV5-5 and J usage is TRBJ1-5; D call uncertain. This CDR3 spans 13 amino acids. Trimming took off 2 bases at V and 5 bases at J, with 8 bases between the two ends. Germline V gene lookup returns CDR1 SGHKS and CDR2 YYEKEE (reference sequence). The CDR3 DNA reads TGTGCCAGCAGCTTTAGAAGGGATCAGCCCCAGCATTTT. Translated: CASSFRRDQPQHF.

The J gene is TRBJ1-5, the V gene TRBV6-6, with D perhaps TRBD1 (6 bases). This CDR3 spans 15 amino acids. V was clipped by 7 bases and J by 3 bases, with 16 bases between them. CDR1 and CDR2 (germline): MNHNY, SVGAGI (reference sequence). The DNA for the CDR3 is TGTGCCAGCAATTTTTACAGGGTGACCAATCAGCCCCAGCATTTT. This encodes CASNFYRVTNQPQHF.

CDR3: CASSLNWDTGELFF. The CDR3, as DNA: TGTGCCAGCAGCCTAAATTGGGACACCGGGGAGCTGTTTTTT. The rearrangement uses TRBV7-2 and TRBJ2-2; D is undetermined. Trimming pared 5 bases from V and 3 bases from J, leaving 10 bases between. The CDR3 is made up of 14 amino acids. The germline V gene has CDR1 SGHTA and CDR2 FQGNSA.

A note on this clone: Germline and junction disagree at one end, which may indicate a read error. The chain combines TRBV13 with TRBJ2-1, with a possible D match to TRBD2 (6 bases). The CDR3 sequence is 16 residues long. The germline CDR1 and CDR2 sequences are PRHDT and FYEKMQ (reference sequence). CDR3: CASSLGAGTMYNEQFF. CDR3 nucleotide sequence: TGTGCCAGCAGCCTAGGGGCGGGGACCATGTACAATGAGCAGTTCTTC.

This chain connects TRBV4-2 to TRBJ1-1, with 7 positions matching TRBD1. Losses at the gene ends were 5 bases for V and 0 bases for J; bases not matched to a gene: 15. The V gene's germline CDR1 is LGHNA and CDR2 YNFKEQ. This CDR3 comprises 18 residues. The CDR3 is CASSYGTAGLKLNTEAFF. Written as DNA, the CDR3 is TGTGCCAGCAGCTATGGGACAGCGGGACTAAAATTGAACACTGAAGCTTTCTTT.

The rearrangement uses TRBV2 and TRBJ2-1; 7 positions agree with TRBD2. The germline CDR1 and CDR2 sequences are SNHLY and FYNNEI. J was trimmed by 5 bases and V by 8 bases; bases with no gene match: 18. The CDR3 sequence is 17 residues long. Written as DNA, the CDR3 is TGTGCCAGCCATGACAACTTGGGGCTAGCGGCCAACAATGAGCAGTTCTTC. Translating it yields CASHDNLGLAANNEQFF.

The chain joins TRBV9 to TRBJ2-1; D is unresolved. Trimming stripped 4 bases from V and 6 bases from J, with 14 bases between. Germline CDR1 is SGDLS and CDR2 is YYNGEE. This CDR3 is 14 amino acids long. Here the CDR3 DNA reads TGTGCCAGCAGCCCGGACCCAGCGACCAATGAGCAGTTCTTC. Protein sequence: CASSPDPATNEQFF.

This clone came up a few times. This chain joins TRBV5-1 and TRBJ2-3; D is uncertain. CDR3 size: 13 residues. The V gene lost 4 bases and the J gene lost 5 bases, with 11 bases spanning the gap. Per germline, CDR1 SGHRS and CDR2 YFSETQ. CDR3 sequence: CASSLLLRDTQYF. The CDR3 DNA sequence: TGCGCCAGCAGCCTACTACTCAGAGATACGCAGTATTTT.

The rearrangement links TRBV6-5 to TRBJ1-6, with a weak D call TRBD1 (5 bases). The CDR3 extends over 15 amino acids. V lost 0 bases, J lost 7 bases, and 10 bases lay in between. Germline values: CDR1 MNHEY, CDR2 SVGAGI. The CDR3 sequence is CASSYSTRGNSPLHF. The CDR3 DNA is TGTGCCAGCAGTTACTCCACTCGGGGCAATTCACCCCTCCACTTT.